The clone carrying this TCR beta chain was seen a few times. The antigen is undetermined. This specimen comes from a study of beta chain features in type 1 diabetes. Investigators reverse transcribed all isolated RNA, so they sequenced expressed TCRB transcripts. Produced via immunoSEQ multiplex PCR; TCRdb's table is partial and in-frame only. Altogether under 200,000 clones are present, 10% being singletons, with the ten largest covering 0.45% to 0.5%. The CDR3 totals 15 residues. Germline V gene lookup returns CDR1 SGHNT and CDR2 YYREEE (reference sequence). The V segment lost 4 bases and the J segment 3 bases; nucleotides outside the gene matches: 2. Findings and caveats of the study: Moderate yet significant TCRB CDR3 shortening was seen in Type 1 diabetes patients in all four CD4+ subsets.

The specimen sequenced was central memory CD4+ T cells from blood. This receptor was identified in a man aged 25-40 years with type 1 diabetes. This chain uses TRBV5-4 with TRBJ2-3, with TRBD2 matching 13 bases. The chain's CDR3 is CASSPGLAGTDTQYF. The CDR3 coding sequence is TGTGCCAGCAGCCCGGGACTAGCGGGAACAGATACGCAGTATTTT. The full variable domain, in which reference TRBV5-4 and TRBJ2-3 provide the parts outside the CDR3, is ETGVTQSPTHLIKTRGQQVTLRCSSQSGHNTVSWYQQALGQGPQFIFQYYREEENGRGNFPPRFSGLQFPNYSSELNVNALELDDSALYLCASSPGLAGTDTQYFGPGTRLTVL.